This T cell receptor beta chain was documented in a study of blood T cell repertoires in COVID-19. In the study overall: PBMCs, B-cell-depleted T cells, or T cells provided the cDNA or gDNA that made up the material.

Per the authors' pipeline: Reference gene primers were amplified, and this amplification served to estimate nucleated cell counts. Sequencing was performed with immunoSEQ multiplex PCR; in TCRdb, only in-frame clones are kept and a portion is missing. V and J calls and clone size are given by that table; D and trimming were obtained from the DNA. The top ten clones hold approximately 25% of a sample with 100,000 to 150,000 clones, roughly 80% of them seen once. The CDR3 loop spans 14 amino acids. Germline V lookup: CDR1 MDHEN, CDR2 SYDVKM. V lost 5 bases to trimming and J lost 6 bases, with 14 bases between them.

Sequencing input: peripheral blood. The sequence was collected from a human donor in a cohort sampled during active COVID-19. V usage is TRBV28 and J usage is TRBJ2-4, with D tentatively TRBD1 (6 bases). The CDR3 is CASSTRTEANIQYF. In nucleotides, the CDR3 is TGTGCCAGCAGTACCCGGACAGAAGCAAACATTCAGTACTTC.